Presented here are 31 T cell receptor beta chains from one specimen sequenced in a study of T cells in Graves' hyperthyroidism and ophthalmopathy. Amplified TCR beta CDR3 regions derived from RNA transcripts. In the first-round RT-PCR of the TCR CDR3, the HTBI primer set was used. MiXCR, run by TCRdb on the multiplex PCR reads, gives a single entry per CDR3 protein. This table holds hundreds of thousands of distinct CDR3 sequences, roughly 19% found once. The specimen was blood. These receptors originate from a man aged 45-65 years with Graves' ophthalmopathy.

The CDR3 loop is CASSLGREAGYTF. CDR3 nucleotide sequence: TGCGCCAGCAGCTTGGGTCGGGAAGCTGGCTACACCTTC. The chain employs TRBV5-1 and TRBJ1-2; D gene unclear. CDR1 and CDR2 (germline): SGHRS, YFSETQ. Trimming stripped 0 bases from V and 7 bases from J, with 10 bases between. The CDR3 sequence is 13 residues long.

V gene TRBV9 combines with J gene TRBJ2-7; 7 nucleotides align to TRBD1. The J segment lost 2 bases and the V segment lost 4 bases, leaving 6 bases of the junction unmatched. Germline V CDR1 and CDR2: SGDLS, YYNGEE. The CDR3 sequence is 14 residues long. The CDR3 spells CASSLDGTAYEQYF. The CDR3, as DNA: TGTGCCAGCAGCTTGGACGGGACAGCCTACGAGCAGTACTTC.

The chain links TRBV19 to TRBJ2-1; no definite D call. Germline lookup yields CDR1 LNHDA and CDR2 SQIVND (reference sequence). This CDR3 spans 16 amino acids. V dropped 7 bases and J dropped 5 bases, with 21 bases sitting between them. CDR3 region: CASNPRQKVSHNEQFF. Written as DNA, the CDR3 is TGTGCCAGTAACCCCCGGCAGAAAGTCTCTCACAATGAGCAGTTCTTC.

In this sample, this clonotype turned up many times. This rearrangement joins TRBV30 to TRBJ2-7; D may be TRBD1 or TRBD2 (5 bases each). CDR1 and CDR2 from the germline V gene are GTSNPN and SVGIG (reference sequence). V dropped 2 bases and J dropped 1 base, with 21 bases sitting between them. The CDR3 spans 17 residues. The chain's CDR3 is CAWSPRVWAEGSYEQYF. The CDR3 nucleotides read TGTGCCTGGAGTCCCAGAGTTTGGGCAGAGGGGTCCTACGAGCAGTACTTC.

Ten or more counts support this clonotype. The chain has TRBV28 and TRBJ2-1, with D perhaps matching TRBD2 (6 bases). V lost 3 bases and J lost 3, with 12 bases in between. CDR1 MDHEN and CDR2 SYDVKM come from the germline V gene. The CDR3 extends over 15 amino acids. The CDR3 loop is CASSLRDLSYNEQFF. Here the CDR3 DNA reads TGTGCCAGCAGTTTGAGGGACTTGAGCTACAATGAGCAGTTCTTC.

This clonotype was counted at least ten times. The chain links TRBV3-1 to TRBJ1-3; no clear D. The CDR3 covers 15 residues. Germline lookup yields CDR1 LGHDT and CDR2 YNNKEL (reference sequence). V lost 3 bases and J 3 bases, leaving 12 bases between the germline ends. DNA for the CDR3: TGTGCCAGCAGCCATATGAGGAGGGATGGAAACACCATATATTTT. Encoded protein: CASSHMRRDGNTIYF.

This clonotype has ten or more counts. This sequence joins TRBV2 and TRBJ2-7; unclear D gene. The germline V and J ends were trimmed by 3 bases and 0 bases, with 6 bases remaining between them. The CDR3 loop spans 13 amino acids. CDR1 and CDR2 from the germline V gene are SNHLY and FYNNEI. The CDR3 protein is CASSEGNSYEQYF. For the CDR3, the DNA is TGTGCCAGCAGTGAGGGTAACTCCTACGAGCAGTACTTC. Full variable domain (missing parts from reference TRBV2 and TRBJ2-7): EPEVTQTPSHQVTQMGQEVILRCVPISNHLYFYWYRQILGQKVEFLVSFYNNEISEKSEIFDDQFSVERPDGSNFTLKIRSTKLEDSAMYFCASSEGNSYEQYFGPGTRLTVT.

In its sample, this clonotype was seen many times. The V gene is TRBV27, the J gene TRBJ2-1; 14 bases line up with TRBD2. Per the germline V gene, CDR1 is MNHEY and CDR2 is SMNVEV (reference sequence). V lost 2 bases and J lost 9; bases outside the gene matches: 6. This CDR3 spans 16 amino acids. The CDR3 reads CASSLGGTSGRGEQFF. The CDR3 DNA sequence: TGTGCCAGCAGTTTAGGTGGGACTAGCGGGAGAGGTGAGCAGTTCTTC.

This clonotype was seen at least ten times. J is TRBJ2-5 and V is TRBV20-1, with D maybe TRBD2 (5 bases). V lost 2 bases to trimming and J lost 4 bases, with 8 bases between them. The germline V gene has CDR1 DFQATT and CDR2 SNEGSKA (reference sequence). The CDR3 is 12 amino acids. In DNA, the CDR3 is TGCAGTGCTAGACCCGGAGGAGAGACCCAGTACTTC. The encoded protein is CSARPGGETQYF.

This clonotype has just a few counts. Mismatch with germline at one junction end may stem from a read error. The chain links TRBV28 to TRBJ2-5, with D unclear. This CDR3 contains 14 residues. Germline V CDR1 and CDR2: MDHEN, SYDVKM. As DNA, the CDR3 is TGTGCCAGCAGTTTAGTAGCCGTCCAAGAGACCCAGCACTTC. Its protein is CASSLVAVQETQHF. Filled out from reference TRBV28 and TRBJ2-5, the complete variable domain reads DVKVTQSSRYLVKRTGEKVFLECVQDMDHENMFWYRQDPGLGLRLIYFSYDVKMKEKGDIPEGYSVSREKKERFSLILESASTNQTSMYLCASSLVAVQETQHFGPGTRLLVL.

The sample holds a few counts of this clonotype. The chain is built from TRBV18 and TRBJ2-5; 11 bases line up with TRBD2. V lost 5 bases, J lost 2 bases, and 4 bases stayed unmatched. This CDR3 contains 15 residues. CDR1 KGHSH and CDR2 LQKENI come from the germline V gene. The CDR3 DNA is TGTGCCAGCTCATCGACTAGCGGGGAACAAGAGACCCAGTACTTC. This translates into CASSSTSGEQETQYF. Complete variable domain (other parts from reference TRBV18 and TRBJ2-5): NAGVMQNPRHLVRRRGQEARLRCSPMKGHSHVYWYRQLPEEGLKFMVYLQKENIIDESGMPKERFSAEFPKEGPSILRIQQVVRGDSAAYFCASSSTSGEQETQYFGPGTRLLVL.

This clonotype was counted between two and nine times. Being one base from a much bigger clone, this may be a read error. The rearrangement links TRBV16 to TRBJ1-6, with 7 positions matching TRBD1. The CDR3 loop spans 14 amino acids. Looked up from germline, CDR1 is KGHSY and CDR2 is FQNENV. The CDR3 sequence is CTSNRGQVDSPLHF. CDR3 in DNA: TGTACCAGCAACCGAGGACAGGTTGATTCACCCCTCCACTTT.

This clonotype was detected many times. The chain couples TRBV7-3 to TRBJ2-3; D might be TRBD1 (5 bases). V was cut by 5 bases and J by 5 bases, with 17 bases left in between. CDR3 length equals 15 residues. Germline V lookup: CDR1 SGHTA, CDR2 FQGTGA. CDR3 in DNA: TGTGCCAGCAGCCTCACAGGAGAACCGGGAGATACGCAGTATTTT. Protein sequence: CASSLTGEPGDTQYF.

This clonotype was counted ten times or more. The CDR3 reads CASSSPRGGRLNYGYTF. CDR3 DNA sequence: TGTGCCAGCAGTTCCCCAAGGGGGGGTCGCCTTAACTATGGCTACACCTTC. V usage is TRBV28 and J usage is TRBJ1-2; D may be TRBD1 (6 bases). V shed 4 bases and J shed 1 base, with 19 bases lying between them. Germline-derived CDR1 and CDR2 are MDHEN and SYDVKM. The CDR3 length is 17 residues.

The rearrangement links TRBV2 to TRBJ1-5; weak D call: TRBD1 (5 bases). The CDR3 is 14 amino acids. Per germline, CDR1 SNHLY and CDR2 FYNNEI. V lost 2 bases and J 7 bases, leaving 12 bases between the germline ends. The CDR3 sequence is CASSEPGVEQPQHF. CDR3 coding DNA: TGTGCCAGCAGTGAACCGGGGGTGGAGCAGCCCCAGCATTTT.

This clonotype has more than one count but fewer than ten. The chain recombines TRBV27 with TRBJ2-7; 9 bases are shared with TRBD1. The CDR3 contains 16 residues. Germline V gene sequence: CDR1 MNHEY, CDR2 SMNVEV (reference sequence). V shed 3 bases and J 2 bases; nucleotides not matched to a gene: 8. The CDR3 coding sequence is TGTGCCAGCAGTTTGAAATCGGGACAGGGTCCCTACGAGCAGTACTTC. It encodes CASSLKSGQGPYEQYF.

This clonotype was seen ten or more times. The chain joins TRBV12-3 or TRBV12-4 to TRBJ1-1; tentative D call: TRBD1 (5 bases). Trimming took 6 bases from V and 0 from J, leaving 8 bases between them. There are 13 residues in the CDR3. CDR3: CASSRRVNTEAFF. In DNA form, the CDR3 reads TGTGCCAGCAGCCGCAGGGTGAACACTGAAGCTTTCTTT.

Note on this clonotype: The junction and the germline gene differ at one end; a read error may be behind it. This rearrangement joins TRBV7-3 to TRBJ2-1; 9 nucleotides match TRBD1. Germline V gene lookup returns CDR1 SGHTA and CDR2 FQGTGA. The CDR3 spans 15 residues. The DNA for the CDR3 is TGTGCCAGCAGCGCCCGGGACAGGGACTACAATGAGCGGTTCTTC. The encoded protein is CASSARDRDYNERFF. The complete variable domain, with remaining parts taken from reference TRBV7-3 and TRBJ2-1, reads GAGVSQTPSNKVTEKGKYVELRCDPISGHTALYWYRQSLGQGPEFLIYFQGTGAADDSGLPNDRFFAVRPEGSVSTLKIQRTERGDSAVYLCASSARDRDYNERFFGPGTRLTVL.

The chain is built from TRBV5-6 and TRBJ1-4; D gene ambiguous. This CDR3 region has 15 residues. V lost 4 bases and J 0 bases, leaving 10 bases between the germline ends. Germline V gives CDR1 SGHDT, CDR2 YYEEEE. This chain's CDR3 is CASSVGSATNEKLFF. The CDR3 nucleotides are TGTGCCAGCAGCGTCGGGTCTGCAACTAATGAAAAACTGTTTTTT.

This clonotype has ten or more counts. This chain uses TRBV7-9 with TRBJ2-5; 9 positions match TRBD1. J was trimmed by 2 bases and V by 7 bases; bases with no gene match: 11. Germline-derived CDR1 and CDR2 are SEHNR and FQNEAQ (reference sequence). This CDR3 comprises 16 residues. The CDR3 loop reads CASTPGTGIYQETQYF. In DNA, the CDR3 is TGTGCCAGCACCCCCGGGACAGGGATTTATCAAGAGACCCAGTACTTC.

The rearrangement joins TRBV6-2 or TRBV6-3 to TRBJ2-7; D is possibly TRBD1 (6 bases). The V gene lost 6 bases and the J gene lost 0 bases, with 15 bases spanning the gap. This CDR3 is 15 amino acids long. CDR1 and CDR2 from the germline V gene are MNHEY and SVGEGT. Here the CDR3 reads CASRPDRDLSYEQYF. In DNA form, the CDR3 reads TGTGCCAGCAGGCCGGACAGAGACCTCTCCTACGAGCAGTACTTC.

The table lists this clonotype with a few counts. The chain combines TRBV19 with TRBJ2-3, with TRBD1 as a possible D gene (5 bases). Germline V gene sequence: CDR1 LNHDA, CDR2 SQIVND (reference sequence). The CDR3 spans 15 residues. Between the trimmed V and J ends, which lost 7 bases and 0 bases, there was a span of 14 bases. The CDR3: CASTLGRASTDTQYF. The CDR3 DNA sequence: TGTGCCAGTACCCTTGGCAGGGCGAGCACAGATACGCAGTATTTT.

This clonotype showed up just a few times. The chain uses TRBV7-9 and TRBJ2-1; TRBD2 might be the D (5 bases). Deletions cut 0 bases from V and 9 bases from J, with 9 bases between. The CDR3 totals 13 residues. Germline CDR1 SEHNR, CDR2 FQNEAQ (reference sequence). The CDR3 loop reads CASSLASVGEQFF. The CDR3 nucleotides are TGTGCCAGCAGCTTAGCTAGCGTGGGTGAGCAGTTCTTC.

This clonotype was observed many times. V is TRBV5-6 and J is TRBJ2-5; no reliable D call. CDR1 and CDR2 from the germline V gene are SGHDT and YYEEEE. Trimming removed 4 bases at V and 7 bases at J, with 17 bases between. This CDR3 contains 14 residues. CDR3 DNA: TGTGCCAGCAGCCCACCCTCAACCAGGCGGACCCAGTACTTC. It codes for CASSPPSTRRTQYF.

The V and J genes are TRBV29-1 and TRBJ2-1; 10 bases are a match to TRBD2. The germline CDR1 and CDR2 sequences are SQVTM and ANQGSEA. V gave up 7 bases and J gave up 9 bases; unmatched junction bases: 9. The length of the CDR3 is 13 residues. The CDR3 loop reads CSAETSGFSEQFF. CDR3 sequence (DNA): TGCAGCGCCGAGACTAGCGGGTTTAGTGAGCAGTTCTTC.

The rearrangement joins TRBV28 to TRBJ2-7; D tentatively fits TRBD1 or TRBD2 (5 bases each). The CDR3 is 14 amino acids. Between the trimmed V and J ends, which lost 6 bases and 0 bases, there was a span of 12 bases. From germline, CDR1 is MDHEN and CDR2 SYDVKM. CDR3 nucleotide sequence: TGTGCCAGCAGAGGGACGGCAAGCTCCTACGAGCAGTACTTC. Amino acid sequence: CASRGTASSYEQYF.

This clonotype was counted many times. At one end the junction does not follow the germline gene, possibly because of a read error. V gene TRBV18 combines with J gene TRBJ1-5, with D possibly being TRBD1 (6 bases). CDR3 size: 13 residues. Germline V gene sequence: CDR1 KGHSH, CDR2 LQKENI. The chain's CDR3 is CASSPQGSQPQHF. The CDR3 DNA reads TGTGCCAGCTCTCCACAGGGATCCCAGCCCCAGCATTTT.

This clonotype was picked up many times. The chain employs TRBV20-1 and TRBJ1-6; D ambiguous. The germline gives CDR1 DFQATT, CDR2 SNEGSKA (reference sequence). Trimming removed 1 base at V and 5 bases at J, with 6 bases between. The CDR3 is 13 amino acids. Here the CDR3 DNA reads TGCAGTGCTAGAGGGGCTGATAATTCACCCCTCCACTTT. Encoded protein: CSARGADNSPLHF.

This clonotype was seen many times. This rearrangement joins TRBV6-1 to TRBJ1-5; tentative D call: TRBD1 (6 bases). The CDR3 contains 13 residues. V was shortened by 4 bases and J by 7 bases, with 11 bases between the two germline ends. Germline V gives CDR1 MNHNS, CDR2 SASEGT. For the CDR3, the DNA is TGTGCCAGCAGTGGACAGGAAAGCCAGCCCCAGCATTTT. Translating gives CASSGQESQPQHF.

This clonotype has a count of ten or more. The rearrangement uses TRBV20-1 and TRBJ1-2; D is possibly TRBD1 (6 bases). The CDR3 length is 12 residues. Germline assignment: CDR1 DFQATT and CDR2 SNEGSKA (reference sequence). This chain's CDR3 is CRRGGGSYGYTF. The CDR3 DNA reads TGCCGGCGCGGGGGGGGCTCCTATGGCTACACCTTC.

This clonotype was seen only a few times. This chain uses TRBV6-1 with TRBJ2-2; weak D call: TRBD2 (5 bases). Per germline, CDR1 MNHNS and CDR2 SASEGT. The CDR3 contains 13 residues. The V and J ends lost 8 bases and 3 bases respectively, with 10 bases between them. Here the CDR3 reads CASGSMDTGELFF. The CDR3 DNA follows: TGTGCCAGCGGGAGTATGGACACCGGGGAGCTGTTTTTT.